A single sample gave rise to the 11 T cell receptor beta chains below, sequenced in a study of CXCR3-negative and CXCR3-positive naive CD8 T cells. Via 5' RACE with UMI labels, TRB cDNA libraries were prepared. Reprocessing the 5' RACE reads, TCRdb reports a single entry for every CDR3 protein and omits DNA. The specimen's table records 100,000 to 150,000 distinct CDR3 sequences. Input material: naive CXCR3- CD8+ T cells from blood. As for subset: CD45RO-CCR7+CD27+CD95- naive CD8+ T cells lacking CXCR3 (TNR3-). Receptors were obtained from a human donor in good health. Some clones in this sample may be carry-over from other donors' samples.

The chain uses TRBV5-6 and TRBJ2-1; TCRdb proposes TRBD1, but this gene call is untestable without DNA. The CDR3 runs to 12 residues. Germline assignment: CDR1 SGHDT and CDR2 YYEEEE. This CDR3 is CASSSSWDEQFF.

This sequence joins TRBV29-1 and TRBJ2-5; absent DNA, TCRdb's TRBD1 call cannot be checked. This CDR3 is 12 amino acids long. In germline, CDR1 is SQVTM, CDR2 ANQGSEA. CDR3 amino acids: CSVVVLGETQYF. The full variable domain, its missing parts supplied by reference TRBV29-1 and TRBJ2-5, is SAVISQKPSRDICQRGTSLTIQCQVDSQVTMMFWYRQQPGQSLTLIATANQGSEATYESGFVIDKFPISRPNLTFSTLTVSNMSPEDSSIYLCSVVVLGETQYFGPGTRLLVL.

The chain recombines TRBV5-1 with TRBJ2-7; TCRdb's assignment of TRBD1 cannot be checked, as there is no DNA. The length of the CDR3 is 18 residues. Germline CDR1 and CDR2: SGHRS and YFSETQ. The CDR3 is CASSLETQGAENRYEQYF.

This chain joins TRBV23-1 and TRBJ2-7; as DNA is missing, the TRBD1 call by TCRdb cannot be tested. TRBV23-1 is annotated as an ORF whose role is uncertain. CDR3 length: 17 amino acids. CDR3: CASSQYLTGTGGSEQYF.

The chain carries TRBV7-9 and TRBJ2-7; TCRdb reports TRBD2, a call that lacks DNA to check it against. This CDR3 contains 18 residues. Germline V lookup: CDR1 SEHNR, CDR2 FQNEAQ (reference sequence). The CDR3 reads CANSLSSLAGGIADEQYF.

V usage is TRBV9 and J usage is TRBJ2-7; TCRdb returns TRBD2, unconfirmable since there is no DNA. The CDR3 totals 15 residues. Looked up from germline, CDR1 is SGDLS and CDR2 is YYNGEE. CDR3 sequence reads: CASSAGGAGSYEQYF.

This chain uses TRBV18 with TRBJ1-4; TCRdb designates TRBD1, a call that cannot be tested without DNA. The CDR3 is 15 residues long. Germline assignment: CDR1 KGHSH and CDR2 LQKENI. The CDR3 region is CASSPPRQGGEKLFF.

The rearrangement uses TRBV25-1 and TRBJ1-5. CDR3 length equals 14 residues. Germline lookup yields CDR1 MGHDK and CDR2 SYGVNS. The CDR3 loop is CASSEQSQGQPQHF. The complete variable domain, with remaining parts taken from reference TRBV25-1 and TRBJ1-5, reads EADIYQTPRYLVIGTGKKITLECSQTMGHDKMYWYQQDPGMELHLIHYSYGVNSTEKGDLSSESTVSRIRTEHFPLTLESARPSHTSQYLCASSEQSQGQPQHFGDGTRLSIL.

CDR3 loop: CASSLVGTYEQYF. The chain links TRBV5-6 to TRBJ2-7. This CDR3 spans 13 amino acids. The V gene's germline CDR1 is SGHDT and CDR2 YYEEEE.

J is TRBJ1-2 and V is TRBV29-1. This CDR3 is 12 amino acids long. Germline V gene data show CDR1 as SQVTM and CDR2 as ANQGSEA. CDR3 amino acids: CSVFSVEGRYTF. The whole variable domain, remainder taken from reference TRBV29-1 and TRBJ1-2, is SAVISQKPSRDICQRGTSLTIQCQVDSQVTMMFWYRQQPGQSLTLIATANQGSEATYESGFVIDKFPISRPNLTFSTLTVSNMSPEDSSIYLCSVFSVEGRYTFGSGTRLTVV.

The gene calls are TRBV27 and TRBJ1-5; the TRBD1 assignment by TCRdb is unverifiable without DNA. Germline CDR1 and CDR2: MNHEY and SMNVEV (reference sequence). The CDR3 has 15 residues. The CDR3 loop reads CASSFQGSGIQPQHF.